This entry describes one T cell receptor beta chain. At one of its ends the junction is not consistent with the germline gene, which may arise from a read error. The patients had localized lung adenocarcinoma, a non-small cell subtype. This entry is derived from a study of CD4 and CD8 cells across lung adenocarcinoma regions. TCRdb recomputed calls from the PCR reads with MiXCR, one row per CDR3 protein. The profile shows under 20,000 distinct CDR3 sequences, 46% of them singletons. This receptor was identified in a male donor with lung adenocarcinoma. The CD4 and CD8 labels of this study may be unreliable. The sample taken for sequencing was CD4+ T cells from the margin of a lung tumor.

CDR3 DNA sequence: TGTGCCCGCAGACTCCAGTCTGTGAGTCCCGGTAAGCTGTATTTT. Translation: CARRLQSVSPGKLYF. The rearrangement links TRBV6-5 to TRBJ2-2, with D uncertain. This CDR3 comprises 15 residues. CDR1 MNHEY and CDR2 SVGAGI come from the germline V gene.